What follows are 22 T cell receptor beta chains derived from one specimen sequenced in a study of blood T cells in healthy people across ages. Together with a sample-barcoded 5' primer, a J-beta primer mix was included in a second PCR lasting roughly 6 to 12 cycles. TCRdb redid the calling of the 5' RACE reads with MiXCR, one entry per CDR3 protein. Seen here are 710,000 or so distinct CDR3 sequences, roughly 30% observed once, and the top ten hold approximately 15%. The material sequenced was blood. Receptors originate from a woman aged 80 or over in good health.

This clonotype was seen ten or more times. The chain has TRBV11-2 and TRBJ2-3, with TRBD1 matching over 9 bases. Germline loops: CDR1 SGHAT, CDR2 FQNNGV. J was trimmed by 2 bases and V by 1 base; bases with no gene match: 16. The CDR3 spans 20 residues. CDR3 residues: CASSLGQGGDRAFLTDTQYF. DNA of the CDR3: TGTGCCAGCAGCTTAGGACAAGGAGGGGACAGGGCCTTTCTCACAGATACGCAGTATTTT. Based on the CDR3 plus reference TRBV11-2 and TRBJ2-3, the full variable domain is EAGVAQSPRYKIIEKRQSVAFWCNPISGHATLYWYQQILGQGPKLLIQFQNNGVVDDSQLPKDRFSAERLKGVDSTLKIQPAKLEDSAVYLCASSLGQGGDRAFLTDTQYFGPGTRLTVL.

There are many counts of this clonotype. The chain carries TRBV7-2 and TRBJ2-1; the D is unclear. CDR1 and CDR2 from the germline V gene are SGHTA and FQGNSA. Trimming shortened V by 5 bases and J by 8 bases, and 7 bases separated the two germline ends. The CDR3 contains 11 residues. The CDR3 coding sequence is TGTGCCAGCAGCGTAAATGATGAGCAGTTCTTC. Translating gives CASSVNDEQFF. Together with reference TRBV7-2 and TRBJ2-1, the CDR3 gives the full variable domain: GAGVSQSPSNKVTEKGKDVELRCDPISGHTALYWYRQSLGQGLEFLIYFQGNSAPDKSGLPSDRFSAERTGGSVSTLTIQRTQQEDSAVYLCASSVNDEQFFGPGTRLTVL.

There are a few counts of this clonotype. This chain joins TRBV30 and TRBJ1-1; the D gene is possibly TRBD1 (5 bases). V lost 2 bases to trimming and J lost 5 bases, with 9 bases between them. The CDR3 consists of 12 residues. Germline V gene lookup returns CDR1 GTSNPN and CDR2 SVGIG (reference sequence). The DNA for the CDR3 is TGTGCCTGGAGTCTCAGGGTTACTGAAGCTTTCTTT. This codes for CAWSLRVTEAFF.

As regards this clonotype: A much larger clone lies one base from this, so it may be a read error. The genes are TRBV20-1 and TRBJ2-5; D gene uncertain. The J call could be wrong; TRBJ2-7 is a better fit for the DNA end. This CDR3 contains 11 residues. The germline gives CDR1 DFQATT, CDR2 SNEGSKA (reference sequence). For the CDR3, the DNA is TGCAGTGTTAGGATGGGGTACGAGCAGTACTTC. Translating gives CSVRMGYEQYF.

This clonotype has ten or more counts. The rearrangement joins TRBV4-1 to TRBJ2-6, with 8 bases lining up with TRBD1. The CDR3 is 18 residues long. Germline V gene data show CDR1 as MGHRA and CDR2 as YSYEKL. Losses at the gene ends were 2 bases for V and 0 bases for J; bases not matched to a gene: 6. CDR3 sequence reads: CASSQSRQGNSGANVLTF. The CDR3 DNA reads TGCGCCAGCAGCCAATCTAGACAGGGGAACTCTGGGGCCAACGTCCTGACTTTC.

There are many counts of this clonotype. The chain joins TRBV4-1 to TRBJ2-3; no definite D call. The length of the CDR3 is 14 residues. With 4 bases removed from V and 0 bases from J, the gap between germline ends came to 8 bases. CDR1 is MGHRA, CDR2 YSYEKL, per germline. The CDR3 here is CASSPSVSTDTQYF. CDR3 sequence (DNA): TGCGCCAGCAGCCCGAGCGTCAGCACAGATACGCAGTATTTT.

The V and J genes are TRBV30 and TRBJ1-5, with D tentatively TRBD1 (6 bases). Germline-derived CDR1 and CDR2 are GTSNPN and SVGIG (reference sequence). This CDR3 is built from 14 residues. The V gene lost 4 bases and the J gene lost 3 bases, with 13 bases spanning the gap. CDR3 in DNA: TGTGCCTGGAACGAGGGGGGTATCAATCAGCCCCAGCATTTT. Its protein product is CAWNEGGINQPQHF.

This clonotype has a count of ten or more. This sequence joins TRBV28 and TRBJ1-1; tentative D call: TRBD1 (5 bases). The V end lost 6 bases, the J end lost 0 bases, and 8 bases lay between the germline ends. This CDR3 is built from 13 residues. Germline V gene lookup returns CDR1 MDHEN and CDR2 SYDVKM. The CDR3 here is CASRTAMNTEAFF. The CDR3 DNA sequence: TGTGCCAGCAGGACAGCCATGAACACTGAAGCTTTCTTT.

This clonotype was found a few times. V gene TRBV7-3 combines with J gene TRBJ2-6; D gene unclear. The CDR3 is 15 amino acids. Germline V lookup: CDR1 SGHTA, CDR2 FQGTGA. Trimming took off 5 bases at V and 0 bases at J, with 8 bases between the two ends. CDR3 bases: TGTGCCAGCAGCGTAGGGTTCTCTGGGGCCAACGTCCTGACTTTC. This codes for CASSVGFSGANVLTF.

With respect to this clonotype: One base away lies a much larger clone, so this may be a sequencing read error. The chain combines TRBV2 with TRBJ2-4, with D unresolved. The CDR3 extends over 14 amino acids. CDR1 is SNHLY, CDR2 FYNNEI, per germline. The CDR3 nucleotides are TGTTCCTACCGGGCAGACCGCACCAAAAACATTCAGTACTTC. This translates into CSYRADRTKNIQYF.

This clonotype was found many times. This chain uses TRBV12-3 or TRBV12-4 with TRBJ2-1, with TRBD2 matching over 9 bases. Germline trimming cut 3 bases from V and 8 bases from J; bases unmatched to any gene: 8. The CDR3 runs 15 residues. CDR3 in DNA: TGTGCCAGCAGTTTTGGCGGGGGGGCCTTGGATGAGCAGTTCTTC. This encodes CASSFGGGALDEQFF.

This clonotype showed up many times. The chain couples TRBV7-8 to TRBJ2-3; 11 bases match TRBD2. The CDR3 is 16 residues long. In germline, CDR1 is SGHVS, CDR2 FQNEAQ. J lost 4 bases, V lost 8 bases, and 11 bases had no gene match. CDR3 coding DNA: TGTGCCAGCGAACACCCCGGACTAGCGGGCGCAGATACGCAGTATTTT. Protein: CASEHPGLAGADTQYF.

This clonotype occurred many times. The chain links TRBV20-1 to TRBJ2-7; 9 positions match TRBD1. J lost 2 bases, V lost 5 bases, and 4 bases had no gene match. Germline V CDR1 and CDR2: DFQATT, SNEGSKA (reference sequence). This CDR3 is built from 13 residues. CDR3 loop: CSAAGQGPYEQYF. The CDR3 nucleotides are TGCAGTGCTGCTGGACAGGGGCCCTACGAGCAGTACTTC.

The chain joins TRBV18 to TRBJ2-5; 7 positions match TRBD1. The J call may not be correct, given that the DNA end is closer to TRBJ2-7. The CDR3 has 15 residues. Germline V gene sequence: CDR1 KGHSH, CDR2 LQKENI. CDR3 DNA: TGTGCCAGCTCACCAGACACAGGGGCGCGTGGCGAGCAGTACTTC. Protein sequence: CASSPDTGARGEQYF.

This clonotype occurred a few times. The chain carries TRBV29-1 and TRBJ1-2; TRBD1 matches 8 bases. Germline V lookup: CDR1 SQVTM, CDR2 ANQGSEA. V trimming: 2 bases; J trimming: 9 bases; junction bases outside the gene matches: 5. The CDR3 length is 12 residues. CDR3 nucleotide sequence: TGCAGCGTTGAATCAGGGGGCAGGAGCTACACCTTC. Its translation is CSVESGGRSYTF. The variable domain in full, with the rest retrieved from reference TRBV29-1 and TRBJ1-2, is SAVISQKPSRDICQRGTSLTIQCQVDSQVTMMFWYRQQPGQSLTLIATANQGSEATYESGFVIDKFPISRPNLTFSTLTVSNMSPEDSSIYLCSVESGGRSYTFGSGTRLTVV.

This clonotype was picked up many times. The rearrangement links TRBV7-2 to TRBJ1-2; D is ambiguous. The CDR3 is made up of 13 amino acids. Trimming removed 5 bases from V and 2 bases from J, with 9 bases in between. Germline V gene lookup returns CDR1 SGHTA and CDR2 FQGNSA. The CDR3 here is CASSRRGNYGYTF. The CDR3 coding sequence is TGTGCCAGCAGCCGTCGTGGGAACTATGGCTACACCTTC.

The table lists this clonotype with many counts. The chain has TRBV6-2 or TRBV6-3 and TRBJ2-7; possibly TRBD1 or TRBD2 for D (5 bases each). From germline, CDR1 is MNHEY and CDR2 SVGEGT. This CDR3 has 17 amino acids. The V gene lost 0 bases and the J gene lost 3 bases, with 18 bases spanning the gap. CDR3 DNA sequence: TGTGCCAGCAGTTACTCTGAAGTCCGGGGCATCCTCTACGAGCAGTACTTC. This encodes CASSYSEVRGILYEQYF.

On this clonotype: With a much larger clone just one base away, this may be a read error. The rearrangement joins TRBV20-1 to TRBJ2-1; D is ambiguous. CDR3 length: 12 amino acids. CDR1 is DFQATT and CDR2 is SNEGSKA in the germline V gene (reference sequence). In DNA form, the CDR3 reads TGCAGGGCTCCACTTTTTGGGAATGAGCAGTTCTTC. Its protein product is CRAPLFGNEQFF.

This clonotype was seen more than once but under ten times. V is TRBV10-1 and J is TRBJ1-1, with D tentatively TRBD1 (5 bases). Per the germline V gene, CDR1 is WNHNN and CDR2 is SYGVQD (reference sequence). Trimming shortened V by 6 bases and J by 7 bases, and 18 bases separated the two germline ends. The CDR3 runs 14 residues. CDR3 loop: CASSETTGPVEAFF. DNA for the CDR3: TGCGCCAGCAGCGAAACGACGGGACCCGTTGAAGCTTTCTTT.

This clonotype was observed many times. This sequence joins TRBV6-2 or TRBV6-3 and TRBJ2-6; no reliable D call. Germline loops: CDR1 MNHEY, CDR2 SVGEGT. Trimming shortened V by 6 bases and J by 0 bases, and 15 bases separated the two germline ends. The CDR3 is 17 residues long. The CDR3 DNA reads TGTGCCAGCAGACTGGCTGGGCGGAGCTCTGGGGCCAACGTCCTGACTTTC. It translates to CASRLAGRSSGANVLTF.

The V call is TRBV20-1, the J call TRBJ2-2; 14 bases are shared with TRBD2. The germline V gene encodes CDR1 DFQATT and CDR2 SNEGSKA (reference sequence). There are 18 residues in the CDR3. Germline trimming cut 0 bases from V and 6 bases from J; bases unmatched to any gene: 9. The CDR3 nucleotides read TGCAGTGCTAGAGAACCGGGACTAGCGGGAGTGATCTCCGGGGAGCTGTTTTTT. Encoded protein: CSAREPGLAGVISGELFF.

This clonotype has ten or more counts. The CDR3 region is CASSPRAPAGAEQYF. As DNA, the CDR3 is TGTGCCAGCAGCCCCCGGGCCCCAGCGGGGGCCGAGCAGTACTTC. The chain combines TRBV7-2 with TRBJ2-7, with 8 bases lining up with TRBD2. CDR1 is SGHTA, CDR2 FQGNSA, per germline. The trim removed 5 bases at V and 6 bases at J, leaving 12 bases unmatched. This CDR3 region has 15 residues.